This passage covers 16 T cell receptor beta chains from one sample sequenced in a study of long-term antiretroviral therapy in people with HIV. Run at survey level, the immunoSEQ assay was version v3.0. Sequencing was performed with immunoSEQ multiplex PCR; in TCRdb, only in-frame clones are kept and a portion is missing. The sample gives some 26,000 clones, less than 80% of which show up once; roughly 10% is in the top ten. The sequencing here drew on unsorted PBMCs, taken 1.1 years before starting antiretroviral therapy. All receptors come from a woman aged 35 to 49 with HIV.

The chain recombines TRBV9 with TRBJ2-3; a weak D match, TRBD2 (5 bases). The CDR3 spans 15 residues. V was cut by 0 bases and J by 1 base, with 9 bases left in between. CDR1 SGDLS and CDR2 YYNGEE come from the germline V gene. CDR3 DNA: TGTGCCAGCAGCGTAGGGGCGGGCCGCACAGATACGCAGTATTTT. Translating it yields CASSVGAGRTDTQYF.

The J gene is TRBJ2-1, the V gene TRBV29-1; 8 positions match TRBD1. Germline trimming cut 7 bases from V and 3 bases from J; bases unmatched to any gene: 5. CDR1 and CDR2 (germline): SQVTM, ANQGSEA. The CDR3 runs 13 residues. CDR3 in amino acids: CSAGQGRYNEQFF. CDR3 sequence (DNA): TGCAGCGCCGGACAGGGCCGCTACAATGAGCAGTTCTTC.

This clone was counted between two and nine times. The gene calls are TRBV9 and TRBJ1-5; no firm D call. V was clipped by 1 base and J by 1 base, with 6 bases between them. The CDR3 spans 14 residues. Germline CDR1 and CDR2: SGDLS and YYNGEE. CDR3 residues: CASSVSGSNQPQHF. The DNA for the CDR3 is TGTGCCAGCAGCGTAAGCGGCAGCAATCAGCCCCAGCATTTT.

The chain employs TRBV7-9 and TRBJ2-7; a weak D match, TRBD1 (5 bases). The length of the CDR3 is 13 residues. Germline V gene lookup returns CDR1 SEHNR and CDR2 FQNEAQ (reference sequence). Trimming took off 2 bases at V and 5 bases at J, with 10 bases between the two ends. CDR3 amino acids: CASSLNSRDEQYF. For the CDR3, the DNA is TGTGCCAGCAGCTTAAACTCCAGGGACGAGCAGTACTTC.

The chain links TRBV7-9 to TRBJ2-7, with D perhaps TRBD2 (6 bases). V was cut by 4 bases and J by 3 bases, with 10 bases left in between. The germline CDR1 and CDR2 sequences are SEHNR and FQNEAQ (reference sequence). The CDR3 length is 13 residues. The CDR3 DNA is TGTGCCAGCAGCTCGGGAGCCCGCTACGAGCAGTACTTC. It encodes CASSSGARYEQYF.

This chain connects TRBV29-1 to TRBJ1-2, with 7 bases aligning to TRBD1. The J segment lost 2 bases and the V segment lost 0 bases, leaving 9 bases of the junction unmatched. From germline, CDR1 is SQVTM and CDR2 ANQGSEA. The CDR3 is 16 amino acids. This CDR3 is CSVEDQTGILNYGYTF. The CDR3 DNA sequence: TGCAGCGTTGAAGATCAGACAGGGATTCTGAACTATGGCTACACCTTC.

This clone was seen just once. This chain joins TRBV2 and TRBJ2-5; a possible D gene is TRBD2 (6 bases). The CDR3 is 15 residues long. The germline V gene encodes CDR1 SNHLY and CDR2 FYNNEI. With 6 bases removed from V and 5 bases from J, the gap between germline ends came to 19 bases. CDR3 nucleotides: TGTGCCAGCAGGAGGAGCGGGTCGGCGAGTGAGACCCAGTACTTC. As protein: CASRRSGSASETQYF.

This clone has just a few counts. The chain uses TRBV10-3 and TRBJ1-1, with 9 positions matching TRBD1. CDR1 ENHRY and CDR2 SYGVKD come from the germline V gene. The V gene end was trimmed by 6 bases and the J gene end by 1 base; junction bases not matched to a gene: 9. This CDR3 is 16 amino acids long. The CDR3 region has the DNA TGTGCCATCAGAGGTACAGGGGGCCAGGGGAACACTGAAGCTTTCTTT. As protein: CAIRGTGGQGNTEAFF.

The CDR3 coding sequence is TGCGCCAGCAGCCAAGAGGGTGGGGGACCCTACAATGAGCAGTTCTTC. Translated, it gives CASSQEGGGPYNEQFF. The chain has TRBV4-1 and TRBJ2-1, with D perhaps matching TRBD1 or TRBD2 (5 bases each). V lost 0 bases and J lost 2, with 11 bases in between. Germline V gene lookup returns CDR1 MGHRA and CDR2 YSYEKL. The CDR3 consists of 16 residues.

The chain recombines TRBV4-3 with TRBJ2-5, with 12 nucleotides matching TRBD2. Per germline, CDR1 LGHNA and CDR2 YSLEER. The CDR3 runs to 16 residues. The V segment lost 4 bases and the J segment 2 bases; nucleotides outside the gene matches: 5. The CDR3 is CASSPELAGGQETQYF. Here the CDR3 DNA reads TGCGCCAGCAGCCCTGAACTAGCGGGGGGACAAGAGACCCAGTACTTC.

A few counts support this clone. The chain is built from TRBV6-5 and TRBJ2-7; 9 nucleotides align to TRBD1. This CDR3 is 16 amino acids long. In germline, CDR1 is MNHEY, CDR2 SVGAGI. The V and J ends lost 0 bases and 3 bases, in that order; junction bases with no gene match: 6. CDR3 residues: CASSYSGTGTNYEQYF. The CDR3, as DNA: TGTGCCAGCAGTTACTCAGGGACAGGGACGAACTACGAGCAGTACTTC.

Only one count was recorded for this clone. This chain uses TRBV11-3 with TRBJ2-3; unclear D gene. Trimming took 1 base from V and 5 from J, leaving 7 bases between them. The CDR3 extends over 13 amino acids. Germline V CDR1 and CDR2: SGHNT, YENEEA. Written as DNA, the CDR3 is TGTGCCAGCAGCTTAGTTCGACTAGATACGCAGTATTTT. It encodes CASSLVRLDTQYF. Together with reference TRBV11-3 and TRBJ2-3, the CDR3 gives the full variable domain: EAGVVQSPRYKIIEKKQPVAFWCNPISGHNTLYWYLQNLGQGPELLIRYENEEAVDDSQLPKDRFSAERLKGVDSTLKIQPAELGDSAVYLCASSLVRLDTQYFGPGTRLTVL.

The chain couples TRBV5-6 to TRBJ2-1; D possibly corresponds to TRBD1 (5 bases). Trimming left V 7 bases short and J 5 bases short, with 10 bases between. Per the germline V gene, CDR1 is SGHDT and CDR2 is YYEEEE. The CDR3 extends over 12 amino acids. CDR3: CASSTVNNEQFF. CDR3 nucleotides: TGTGCCAGCTCGACAGTAAACAATGAGCAGTTCTTC.

This sequence joins TRBV10-1 and TRBJ2-1; D unclear. This CDR3 has 15 residues. Trimming took 3 bases from V and 0 from J, leaving 9 bases between them. Germline V lookup: CDR1 WNHNN, CDR2 SYGVQD (reference sequence). DNA for the CDR3: TGCGCCAGCAGTGACGACCTTAGCTCCTACAATGAGCAGTTCTTC. Translation: CASSDDLSSYNEQFF.

The chain links TRBV6-1 to TRBJ2-2; D is perhaps TRBD1 (6 bases). The V end was cut by 6 bases, the J end by 7 bases, with 15 bases between. Germline V gene sequence: CDR1 MNHNS, CDR2 SASEGT. The CDR3 is 14 residues long. The CDR3 is CASRPQGIGGELFF. As DNA, the CDR3 is TGTGCCAGCAGACCACAGGGAATTGGCGGGGAGCTGTTTTTT.

The gene calls are TRBV7-6 and TRBJ2-1; D gene uncertain. Germline loops: CDR1 SGHVS, CDR2 FNYEAQ. The CDR3 is made up of 14 amino acids. Trimming removed 0 bases at V and 8 bases at J, with 11 bases between. The CDR3 protein is CASSLAPTSDEQFF. The CDR3 nucleotides are TGTGCCAGCAGCTTAGCGCCGACTTCCGATGAGCAGTTCTTC.